This section outlines one T cell receptor beta chain sequence together with its context. The protocol was immunoSEQ multiplex PCR, while the TCRdb copy is restricted to in-frame clones and leaves out a portion. The table shows 250,000 or so clones, with over 80% occurring only once. This record belongs to a study of blood T cell repertoires in COVID-19. The material sequenced was PBMCs or T cells enriched from blood (not recorded which). This receptor was taken from a woman in her 30s with acute COVID-19.

Here the CDR3 DNA reads TGTGCCACCAGTGACTCGATTTGGGCGGGAACAGATACGCAGTATTTT. Encoded protein: CATSDSIWAGTDTQYF. The chain carries TRBV24-1 and TRBJ2-3, with D possibly matching TRBD2 (6 bases). CDR1 KGHDR and CDR2 SFDVKD come from the germline V gene. Trimming cost V 4 bases and J 3 bases, with 16 bases left between them. The CDR3 extends over 16 amino acids.